The 30 T cell receptor beta chains below all came from one sample that was sequenced in a study of blood T cell repertoires in COVID-19. The data were produced by immunoSEQ multiplex PCR, yet TCRdb's version contains in-frame clones alone and is incomplete. The table shows some 280,000 clones, with 89% occurring only once. Source material: peripheral blood. The source is a woman aged 40 to 50 who had recovered from COVID-19.

V usage is TRBV28 and J usage is TRBJ2-5; 13 bases line up with TRBD2. Looked up from germline, CDR1 is MDHEN and CDR2 is SYDVKM. The CDR3 covers 18 residues. V lost 2 bases to trimming and J lost 5 bases; unmatched junction nucleotides: 11. CDR3 region: CASSLRLGLAGAGETQYF. The CDR3 coding sequence is TGTGCCAGCAGTTTACGGCTTGGACTAGCGGGAGCGGGCGAGACCCAGTACTTC.

J is TRBJ2-4 and V is TRBV18, with TRBD2 matching over 10 bases. After removal of 0 bases from V and 1 base from J, the junction contained 6 bases not matched to a gene. This CDR3 is built from 18 residues. Per germline, CDR1 KGHSH and CDR2 LQKENI. CDR3 in amino acids: CASSPPLAGAGAKNIQYF. DNA for the CDR3: TGTGCCAGCTCACCACCCCTAGCGGGAGCCGGGGCCAAAAACATTCAGTACTTC.

The chain recombines TRBV9 with TRBJ2-3; TRBD1 is a possible D gene (6 bases). This CDR3 contains 14 residues. V was cut by 3 bases and J by 1 base, with 9 bases left in between. Per germline, CDR1 SGDLS and CDR2 YYNGEE. CDR3 DNA sequence: TGTGCCAGCAGCGAAGGGGGTGGCACAGATACGCAGTATTTT. Translation gives CASSEGGGTDTQYF.

The rearrangement uses TRBV18 and TRBJ1-1; D is unresolved. Per germline, CDR1 KGHSH and CDR2 LQKENI. Trimming took off 6 bases at V and 1 base at J, with 15 bases between the two ends. The CDR3 extends over 15 amino acids. The CDR3 DNA is TGTGCCAGCTCTAGTAATCCAGGAACGAACACTGAAGCTTTCTTT. As protein: CASSSNPGTNTEAFF.

The chain couples TRBV30 to TRBJ1-4, with D unclear. Trimming cost V 2 bases and J 3 bases, with 10 bases left between them. Germline V gene data show CDR1 as GTSNPN and CDR2 as SVGIG (reference sequence). The CDR3 is made up of 14 amino acids. DNA of the CDR3: TGTGCCTGGAGTCCCCGGGGAGCTAATGAAAAACTGTTTTTT. It is translated as CAWSPRGANEKLFF.

The rearrangement uses TRBV2 and TRBJ2-5, with TRBD1 identical over 7 bases. V lost 8 bases and J lost 1; bases outside the gene matches: 10. Looked up from germline, CDR1 is SNHLY and CDR2 is FYNNEI. The CDR3 length is 15 residues. CDR3 bases: TGTGCCAGCCTGACGAGCAGGGGGAGCCAAGAGACCCAGTACTTC. Its protein product is CASLTSRGSQETQYF.

V and J are TRBV4-2 and TRBJ1-1; the D is unclear. With 0 bases removed from V and 5 bases from J, the gap between germline ends came to 13 bases. Per germline, CDR1 LGHNA and CDR2 YNFKEQ. This CDR3 is 15 amino acids long. This CDR3 reads CASSQDWSLETEAFF. DNA of the CDR3: TGTGCCAGCAGCCAAGATTGGTCTCTCGAGACTGAAGCTTTCTTT.

This CDR3 reads CATSDLAGAGEETQYF. The CDR3 nucleotides are TGTGCCACCAGTGATTTGGCAGGGGCCGGGGAAGAGACCCAGTACTTC. The chain couples TRBV24-1 to TRBJ2-5; D perhaps matches TRBD1 (6 bases). CDR1 KGHDR and CDR2 SFDVKD come from the germline V gene. CDR3 size: 16 residues. Trimming shortened V by 0 bases and J by 3 bases, and 13 bases separated the two germline ends.

This chain links TRBV28 with TRBJ1-6, with 10 bases that match TRBD1. The CDR3 is 17 amino acids. J was trimmed by 4 bases and V by 3 bases; bases with no gene match: 6. Germline CDR1 reads MDHEN; CDR2 reads SYDVKM. The CDR3 reads CASSFEDRGIYNSPLHF. The CDR3 region has the DNA TGTGCCAGCAGTTTCGAGGACAGGGGGATATATAATTCACCCCTCCACTTT.

The J gene is TRBJ2-7, the V gene TRBV4-1; 9 bases are a match to TRBD1. CDR1 is MGHRA and CDR2 is YSYEKL in the germline V gene. J lost 2 bases, V lost 1 base, and 6 bases had no gene match. There are 16 residues in the CDR3. The CDR3 spells CASSQGLQGAPYEQYF. CDR3 DNA: TGCGCCAGCAGCCAAGGATTACAGGGGGCACCCTACGAGCAGTACTTC.

The rearrangement uses TRBV11-1 and TRBJ2-2; 8 nucleotides match TRBD2. The germline gives CDR1 SGHAT, CDR2 FQDESV (reference sequence). J lost 3 bases, V lost 3 bases, and 6 bases had no gene match. This CDR3 is 16 amino acids long. The CDR3 region has the DNA TGTGCCAGCAGCTTTGCGGCCGGGGGGGACACCGGGGAGCTGTTTTTT. This encodes CASSFAAGGDTGELFF.

The CDR3 loop reads CAARTAYEQYF. CDR3 coding DNA: TGTGCTGCCCGGACAGCCTACGAGCAGTACTTC. The chain joins TRBV30 to TRBJ2-7; D is possibly TRBD1 (6 bases). The germline CDR1 and CDR2 sequences are GTSNPN and SVGIG (reference sequence). This CDR3 region has 11 residues.

The rearrangement uses TRBV7-9 and TRBJ2-1; 11 bases are shared with TRBD1. V gave up 5 bases and J gave up 9 bases; unmatched junction bases: 12. Per germline, CDR1 SEHNR and CDR2 FQNEAQ (reference sequence). The CDR3 is 16 amino acids. CDR3 bases: TGTGCCAGCAGCCCTCGGACAGGGGGCGCAGTCGGTGAGCAGTTCTTC. This sequence encodes CASSPRTGGAVGEQFF.

The chain links TRBV2 to TRBJ2-5, with D tentatively TRBD1 (6 bases). Germline V CDR1 and CDR2: SNHLY, FYNNEI. V lost 6 bases and J 2 bases, leaving 7 bases between the germline ends. The CDR3 is 12 amino acids. Here the CDR3 DNA reads TGTGCCAGCAGGGACAGACAAGAGACCCAGTACTTC. This gives the protein CASRDRQETQYF. Supplemented by reference TRBV2 and TRBJ2-5, the full variable domain reads EPEVTQTPSHQVTQMGQEVILRCVPISNHLYFYWYRQILGQKVEFLVSFYNNEISEKSEIFDDQFSVERPDGSNFTLKIRSTKLEDSAMYFCASRDRQETQYFGPGTRLLVL.

The gene calls are TRBV14 and TRBJ2-7; D ambiguous. This CDR3 is 13 amino acids long. CDR1 is SGHDN and CDR2 is FVKESK in the germline V gene. The germline V and J ends were trimmed by 3 bases and 0 bases, with 6 bases remaining between them. The CDR3, as DNA: TGTGCCAGCAGCCAGCGGAGCTCCTACGAGCAGTACTTC. Its translation: CASSQRSSYEQYF.

V usage is TRBV19 and J usage is TRBJ1-1; D call uncertain. The germline V gene encodes CDR1 LNHDA and CDR2 SQIVND (reference sequence). The CDR3 spans 13 residues. With 6 bases removed from V and 0 bases from J, the gap between germline ends came to 8 bases. CDR3 amino acids: CASSLTVNTEAFF. For the CDR3, the DNA is TGTGCCAGTAGCCTAACCGTGAACACTGAAGCTTTCTTT.

The genes are TRBV11-3 and TRBJ2-3; 9 nucleotides align to TRBD2. Germline V lookup: CDR1 SGHNT, CDR2 YENEEA. V lost 4 bases and J lost 3; bases outside the gene matches: 20. The CDR3 spans 20 residues. Here the CDR3 reads CASSSQDPKGAGGRTDTQYF. CDR3 DNA sequence: TGTGCCAGCAGCTCTCAGGACCCGAAAGGGGCGGGAGGGCGGACAGATACGCAGTATTTT.

This chain links TRBV21-1 with TRBJ1-1; TRBD1 is the table's D call, not checked against the DNA. TRBV21-1 counts as a pseudogene. This CDR3 spans 18 amino acids. CDR3 bases: TGTGCCAGCAGCAAAGAGGGCTACAGGGACCGTGATGCCACTGAAGCTTTCTTT. Its translation: CASSKEGYRDRDATEAFF.

This clone has just one count. This sequence joins TRBV4-1 and TRBJ1-1; no clear D. This CDR3 is 17 amino acids long. Germline values: CDR1 MGHRA, CDR2 YSYEKL. V gave up 1 base and J gave up 0 bases, with 15 bases separating them. The CDR3 DNA reads as TGCGCCAGCAGCCAAGTGATGGCGGGTTGGATGAACACTGAAGCTTTCTTT. This gives the protein CASSQVMAGWMNTEAFF.

This sequence joins TRBV24-1 and TRBJ1-5, with TRBD1 identical over 7 bases. This CDR3 spans 16 amino acids. Germline assignment: CDR1 KGHDR and CDR2 SFDVKD. V shed 4 bases and J 5 bases; nucleotides not matched to a gene: 10. The CDR3 sequence: CATSENDRVGHQPQHF. Written as DNA, the CDR3 is TGTGCCACCAGTGAAAACGACAGGGTGGGGCATCAGCCCCAGCATTTT.

The chain employs TRBV10-3 and TRBJ1-1, with D possibly TRBD1 on 5 matching bases. Per the germline V gene, CDR1 is ENHRY and CDR2 is SYGVKD. This CDR3 spans 15 amino acids. The V end was cut by 6 bases, the J end by 0 bases, with 14 bases between. CDR3 nucleotide sequence: TGTGCCATCAGAGGACGGGACTCAGTGAACACTGAAGCTTTCTTT. Protein sequence: CAIRGRDSVNTEAFF.

The chain has TRBV6-5 and TRBJ2-2, with D possibly TRBD2 on 6 matching bases. Germline V gene data show CDR1 as MNHEY and CDR2 as SVGAGI. The V and J ends lost 4 bases and 1 base respectively, with 7 bases between them. This CDR3 is 14 amino acids long. DNA of the CDR3: TGTGCCAGCAGTTTCGGGGGGAACACCGGGGAGCTGTTTTTT. As protein: CASSFGGNTGELFF.

The J gene is TRBJ2-1, the V gene TRBV29-1; 12 nucleotides agree with TRBD2. The CDR3 runs to 14 residues. V trimming: 6 bases; J trimming: 3 bases; junction bases outside the gene matches: 3. The germline gives CDR1 SQVTM, CDR2 ANQGSEA. Written as DNA, the CDR3 is TGCAGCGTAGGACTAGCGGGACTCTACAATGAGCAGTTCTTC. Translated: CSVGLAGLYNEQFF.

This chain joins TRBV6-6 and TRBJ2-7; 8 nucleotides align to TRBD1. Germline V CDR1 and CDR2: MNHNY, SVGAGI (reference sequence). Unmatched junction bases numbered 11, after V lost 8 bases and J lost 5 bases. CDR3 size: 14 residues. CDR3 sequence (DNA): TGTGCCAGCCAGAGGACAGGGACTTGGGACGAGCAGTACTTC. Amino acid sequence: CASQRTGTWDEQYF.

CDR3 DNA: TGTGCCAGCAGTGACTCTCAGGGTGGCACAGATACGCAGTATTTT. This encodes CASSDSQGGTDTQYF. This chain joins TRBV6-4 and TRBJ2-3; D might be TRBD1 (5 bases). The CDR3 runs 15 residues. The V gene's germline CDR1 is MRHNA and CDR2 SNTAGT. Trimming left V 0 bases short and J 1 base short, with 8 bases between.

V gene TRBV11-2 combines with J gene TRBJ2-7; possible D gene TRBD2, 6 bases. Trimming stripped 4 bases from V and 2 bases from J, with 15 bases between. Per the germline V gene, CDR1 is SGHAT and CDR2 is FQNNGV. CDR3 length: 15 residues. DNA for the CDR3: TGTGCCAGCAGCTGGGCCAGCGGGCCCACCTACGAGCAGTACTTC. Its protein product is CASSWASGPTYEQYF.

The rearrangement joins TRBV11-3 to TRBJ2-3; 9 bases fit TRBD2. CDR1 is SGHNT and CDR2 is YENEEA in the germline V gene. V trimming: 5 bases; J trimming: 2 bases; junction bases outside the gene matches: 11. There are 17 residues in the CDR3. CDR3 region: CASSRPGLAAHTDTQYF. In nucleotides, the CDR3 is TGTGCCAGCAGCCGACCGGGACTAGCTGCCCACACAGATACGCAGTATTTT.

This chain uses TRBV15 with TRBJ1-1, with D unclear. Trimming took 5 bases from V and 3 from J, leaving 10 bases between them. The CDR3 loop spans 13 amino acids. In germline, CDR1 is LNHNV, CDR2 YYDKDF (reference sequence). The CDR3 nucleotides read TGTGCCACCAGCTCAGAGGCGTACACTGAAGCTTTCTTT. It specifies CATSSEAYTEAFF.

This sequence joins TRBV5-6 and TRBJ2-3, with TRBD2 matching over 14 bases. V was pared by 1 base and J by 0 bases, with 7 bases of the junction left unmatched. The CDR3 extends over 19 amino acids. CDR1 SGHDT and CDR2 YYEEEE come from the germline V gene. CDR3 nucleotides: TGTGCCAGCAGCTTGTTGAGACTAGCGGGAGGGCCTAGCACAGATACGCAGTATTTT. Its protein product is CASSLLRLAGGPSTDTQYF.

The V and J genes are TRBV5-1 and TRBJ2-7; 12 bases fit TRBD2. Trimming took 0 bases from V and 6 from J; bases not matched to a gene: 4. Per germline, CDR1 SGHRS and CDR2 YFSETQ. This CDR3 has 15 amino acids. Written as DNA, the CDR3 is TGCGCCAGCAGCTTGGCTAGCGGGAGGGCCGGCGAGCAGTACTTC. Translation gives CASSLASGRAGEQYF.